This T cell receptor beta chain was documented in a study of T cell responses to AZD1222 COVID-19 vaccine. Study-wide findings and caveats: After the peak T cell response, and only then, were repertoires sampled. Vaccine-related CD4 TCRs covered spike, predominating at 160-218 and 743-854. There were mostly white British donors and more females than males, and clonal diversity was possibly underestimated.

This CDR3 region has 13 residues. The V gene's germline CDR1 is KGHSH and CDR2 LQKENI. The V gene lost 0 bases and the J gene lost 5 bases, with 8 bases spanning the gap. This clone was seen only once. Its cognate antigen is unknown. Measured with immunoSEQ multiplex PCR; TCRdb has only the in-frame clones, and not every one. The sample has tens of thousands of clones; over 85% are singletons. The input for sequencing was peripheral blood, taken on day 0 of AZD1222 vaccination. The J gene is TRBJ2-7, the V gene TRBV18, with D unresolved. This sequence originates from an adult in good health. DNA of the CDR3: TGTGCCAGCTCACCACCTTCTGAAAACGAGCAGTACTTC. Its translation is CASSPPSENEQYF. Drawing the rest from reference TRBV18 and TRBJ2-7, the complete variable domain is NAGVMQNPRHLVRRRGQEARLRCSPMKGHSHVYWYRQLPEEGLKFMVYLQKENIIDESGMPKERFSAEFPKEGPSILRIQQVVRGDSAAYFCASSPPSENEQYFGPGTRLTVT.